This T cell receptor (beta chain) was found in a study of blood T cell repertoires in COVID-19. Study-level background: There were acute and convalescent COVID-19 samples, and they came from the United States, Italy and Spain. PBMCs, B-cell-depleted T cells, or T cells provided the cDNA or gDNA that made up the material.

Authors' methods: Estimation of nucleated cell counts relied on the amplification of reference gene primers. Here immunoSEQ multiplex PCR was the method, and the copy in TCRdb shows in-frame clones only, minus some. V, J and clone size are taken as reported in that table, and D and trimming were inferred from the DNA itself. Found here are about 40,000 clones, more than 75% of them singletons; the top ten hold about 29%. The clonotype comes from an older man with acute or convalescent COVID-19. Sequences were obtained from peripheral blood.

The CDR3: CASSLLGGGTGELFF. Here the CDR3 DNA reads TGTGCCAGCAGTTTATTAGGGGGGGGCACCGGGGAGCTGTTTTTT. The J gene is TRBJ2-2, the V gene TRBV28; D perhaps matches TRBD2 (7 bases). V lost 1 base and J 4 bases, leaving 10 bases between the germline ends. Germline CDR1 is MDHEN and CDR2 is SYDVKM. The CDR3 totals 15 residues. The full variable domain, its missing parts supplied by reference TRBV28 and TRBJ2-2, is DVKVTQSSRYLVKRTGEKVFLECVQDMDHENMFWYRQDPGLGLRLIYFSYDVKMKEKGDIPEGYSVSREKKERFSLILESASTNQTSMYLCASSLLGGGTGELFFGEGSRLTVL.